This TCR beta chain was found in a study of shared clonotypes between healthy human individuals. The CDR3 has 14 amino acids. Germline loops: CDR1 ENHRY, CDR2 SYGVKD. With unsorted samples, genomic DNA was obtained from about 100 million PBMCs. As to this clone: A junction end diverges from the germline sequence, so it may reflect a read error.

The assay was carried out at the deep level. Libraries were prepared by immunoSEQ multiplex PCR; TCRdb keeps only in-frame clonotypes and omits some of them. The data show more than 400,000 clones, about 72% seen once. The specimen sequenced was PBMCs. V gene TRBV10-3 combines with J gene TRBJ2-7; D possibly corresponds to TRBD1 (5 bases). The receptor was isolated from a woman aged 40 to 55 in good health. Some clones in this sample may be carry-over from other donors' samples. The CDR3 nucleotides are TGTGCCAGCAGTGACAAGGGGTCCCCCTCCGAGCAGTACTTC. It is translated as CASSDKGSPSEQYF.